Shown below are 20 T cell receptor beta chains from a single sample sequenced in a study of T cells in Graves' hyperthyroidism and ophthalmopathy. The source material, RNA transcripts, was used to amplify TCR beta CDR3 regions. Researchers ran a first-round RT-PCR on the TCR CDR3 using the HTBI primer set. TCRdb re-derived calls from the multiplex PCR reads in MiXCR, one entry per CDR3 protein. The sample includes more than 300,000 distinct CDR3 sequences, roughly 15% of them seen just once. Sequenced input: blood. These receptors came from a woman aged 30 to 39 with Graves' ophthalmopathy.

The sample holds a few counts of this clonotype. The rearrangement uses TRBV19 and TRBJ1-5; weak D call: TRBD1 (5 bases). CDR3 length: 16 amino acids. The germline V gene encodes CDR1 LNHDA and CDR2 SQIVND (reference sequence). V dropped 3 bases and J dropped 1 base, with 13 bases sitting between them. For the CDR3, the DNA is TGTGCCAGTAGTATTTTGAGACAGAGCAGCAATCAGCCCCAGCATTTT. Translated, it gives CASSILRQSSNQPQHF.

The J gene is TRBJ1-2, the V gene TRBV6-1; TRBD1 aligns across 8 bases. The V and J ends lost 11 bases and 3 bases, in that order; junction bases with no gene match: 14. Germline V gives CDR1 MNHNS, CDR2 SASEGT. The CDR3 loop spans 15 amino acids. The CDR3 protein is CAGGTGRKTDYGYTF. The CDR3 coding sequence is TGTGCCGGGGGGACAGGACGAAAAACAGACTATGGCTACACCTTC.

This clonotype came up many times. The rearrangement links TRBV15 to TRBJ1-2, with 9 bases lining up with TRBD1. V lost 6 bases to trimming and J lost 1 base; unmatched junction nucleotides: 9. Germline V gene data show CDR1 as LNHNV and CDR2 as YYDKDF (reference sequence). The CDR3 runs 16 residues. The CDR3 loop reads CATRATGGLNNYGYTF. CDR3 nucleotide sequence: TGTGCCACCAGAGCGACAGGGGGATTGAATAACTATGGCTACACCTTC.

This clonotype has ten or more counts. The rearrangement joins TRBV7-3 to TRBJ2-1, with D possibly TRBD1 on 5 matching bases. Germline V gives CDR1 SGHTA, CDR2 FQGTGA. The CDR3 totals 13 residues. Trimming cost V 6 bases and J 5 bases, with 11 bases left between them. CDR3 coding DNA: TGTGCCAGCAGTAGTGACAGCAACAATGAGCAGTTCTTC. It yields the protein CASSSDSNNEQFF.

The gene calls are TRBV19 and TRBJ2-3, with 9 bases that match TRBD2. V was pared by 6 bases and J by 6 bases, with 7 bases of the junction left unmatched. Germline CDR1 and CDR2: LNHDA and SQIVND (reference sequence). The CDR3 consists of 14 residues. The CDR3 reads CASRPPGLADTQYF. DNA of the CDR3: TGTGCCAGTAGACCGCCCGGACTAGCGGATACGCAGTATTTT.

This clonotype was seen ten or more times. The CDR3 nucleotides read TGTGCCAGCTCACCACCATCCATCGCCCCCTACGAGCAGTACTTC. Protein: CASSPPSIAPYEQYF. The chain combines TRBV18 with TRBJ2-7, with D unresolved. Trimming took off 0 bases at V and 2 bases at J, with 11 bases between the two ends. This CDR3 has 15 residues. CDR1 KGHSH and CDR2 LQKENI come from the germline V gene.

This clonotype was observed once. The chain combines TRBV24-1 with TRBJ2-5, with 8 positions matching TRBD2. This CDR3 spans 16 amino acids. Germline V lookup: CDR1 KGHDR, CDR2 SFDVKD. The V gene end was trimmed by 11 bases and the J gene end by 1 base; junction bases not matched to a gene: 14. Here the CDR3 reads CANRGVDGGGQETQYF. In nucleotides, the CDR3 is TGTGCCAACCGAGGGGTAGACGGGGGGGGCCAAGAGACCCAGTACTTC.

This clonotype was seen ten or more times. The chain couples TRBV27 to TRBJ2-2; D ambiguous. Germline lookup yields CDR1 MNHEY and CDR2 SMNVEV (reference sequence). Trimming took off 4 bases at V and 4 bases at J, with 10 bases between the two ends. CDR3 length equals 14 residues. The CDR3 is CASSSRTFTGELFF. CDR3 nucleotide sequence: TGTGCCAGCAGTTCCAGAACCTTCACCGGGGAGCTGTTTTTT.

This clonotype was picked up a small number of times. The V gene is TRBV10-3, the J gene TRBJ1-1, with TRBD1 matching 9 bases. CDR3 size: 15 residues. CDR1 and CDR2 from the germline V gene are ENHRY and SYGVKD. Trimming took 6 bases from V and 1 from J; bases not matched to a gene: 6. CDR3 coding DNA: TGTGCCATCAGGGGACAGGGAGGCCCGAACACTGAAGCTTTCTTT. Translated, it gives CAIRGQGGPNTEAFF.

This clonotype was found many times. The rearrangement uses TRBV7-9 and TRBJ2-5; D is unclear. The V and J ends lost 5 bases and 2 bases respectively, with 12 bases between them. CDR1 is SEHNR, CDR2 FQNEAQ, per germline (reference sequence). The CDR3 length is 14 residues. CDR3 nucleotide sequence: TGTGCCAGCAGCCCCTTCAGTGCGCAAGAGACCCAGTACTTC. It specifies CASSPFSAQETQYF.

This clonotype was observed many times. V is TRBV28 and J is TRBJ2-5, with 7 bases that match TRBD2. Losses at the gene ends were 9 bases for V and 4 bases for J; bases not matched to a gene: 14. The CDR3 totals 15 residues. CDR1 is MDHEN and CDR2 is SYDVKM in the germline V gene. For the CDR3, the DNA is TGTGCCAGTAGAGTGGGCGGGGGACCCCCAGAGACCCAGTACTTC. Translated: CASRVGGGPPETQYF. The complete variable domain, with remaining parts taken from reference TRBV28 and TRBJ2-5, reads DVKVTQSSRYLVKRTGEKVFLECVQDMDHENMFWYRQDPGLGLRLIYFSYDVKMKEKGDIPEGYSVSREKKERFSLILESASTNQTSMYLCASRVGGGPPETQYFGPGTRLLVL.

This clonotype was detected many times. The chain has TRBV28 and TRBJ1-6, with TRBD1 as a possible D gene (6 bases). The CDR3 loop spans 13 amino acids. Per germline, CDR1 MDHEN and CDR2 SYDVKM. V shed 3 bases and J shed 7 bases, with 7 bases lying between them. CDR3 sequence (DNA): TGTGCCAGCAGTTTTAGGGGGAATTCACCCCTCCACTTT. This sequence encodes CASSFRGNSPLHF.

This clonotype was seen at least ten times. The CDR3: CASSETAYNEKLFF. Written as DNA, the CDR3 is TGTGCCAGCAGTGAAACCGCCTATAATGAAAAACTGTTTTTT. The chain recombines TRBV6-1 with TRBJ1-4; D is undetermined. Trimming cost V 2 bases and J 4 bases, with 8 bases left between them. The CDR3 runs to 14 residues. Germline values: CDR1 MNHNS, CDR2 SASEGT.

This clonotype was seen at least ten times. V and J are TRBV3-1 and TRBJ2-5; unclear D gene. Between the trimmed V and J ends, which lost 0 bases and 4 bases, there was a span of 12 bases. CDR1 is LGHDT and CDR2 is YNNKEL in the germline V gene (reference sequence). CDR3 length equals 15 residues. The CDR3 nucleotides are TGTGCCAGCAGCCAAGATTGGGCCGACGGAGAGACCCAGTACTTC. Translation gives CASSQDWADGETQYF.

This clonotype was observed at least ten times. The CDR3 DNA is TGTGCCAGCAGTTTGATCAACCCCTACGAGCAGTACTTC. Amino acid sequence: CASSLINPYEQYF. This sequence joins TRBV28 and TRBJ2-7; D unresolved. The CDR3 loop spans 13 amino acids. The germline CDR1 and CDR2 sequences are MDHEN and SYDVKM. V lost 3 bases and J 2 bases, leaving 8 bases between the germline ends.

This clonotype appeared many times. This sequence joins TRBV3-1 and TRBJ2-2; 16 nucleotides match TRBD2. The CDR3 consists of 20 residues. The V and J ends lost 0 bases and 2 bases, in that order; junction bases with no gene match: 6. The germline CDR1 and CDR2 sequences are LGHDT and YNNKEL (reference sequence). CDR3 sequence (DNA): TGTGCCAGCAGCCAAGAGGAGGGGACTAGCGGGGGGGCAAACACCGGGGAGCTGTTTTTT. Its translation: CASSQEEGTSGGANTGELFF.

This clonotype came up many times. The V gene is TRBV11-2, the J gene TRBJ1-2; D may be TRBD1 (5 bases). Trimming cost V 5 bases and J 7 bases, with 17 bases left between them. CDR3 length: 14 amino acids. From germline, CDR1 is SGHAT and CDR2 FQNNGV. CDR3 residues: CASSHQNQGAGYTF. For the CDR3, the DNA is TGTGCCAGCAGCCATCAAAATCAGGGCGCTGGCTACACCTTC.

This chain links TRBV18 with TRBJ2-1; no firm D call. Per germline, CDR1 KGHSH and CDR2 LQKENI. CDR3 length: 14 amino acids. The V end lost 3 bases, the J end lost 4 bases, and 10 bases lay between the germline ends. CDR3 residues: CASSPAAGYNEQFF. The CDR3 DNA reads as TGTGCCAGCTCACCGGCGGCAGGTTACAATGAGCAGTTCTTC.

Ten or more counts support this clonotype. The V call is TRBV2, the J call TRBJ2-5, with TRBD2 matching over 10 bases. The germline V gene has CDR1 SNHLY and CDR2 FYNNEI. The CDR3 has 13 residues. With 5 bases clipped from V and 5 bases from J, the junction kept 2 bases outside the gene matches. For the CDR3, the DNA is TGTGCCAGCAGTACGGGACTAGCGGAGACCCAGTACTTC. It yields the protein CASSTGLAETQYF. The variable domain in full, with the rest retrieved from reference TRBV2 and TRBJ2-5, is EPEVTQTPSHQVTQMGQEVILRCVPISNHLYFYWYRQILGQKVEFLVSFYNNEISEKSEIFDDQFSVERPDGSNFTLKIRSTKLEDSAMYFCASSTGLAETQYFGPGTRLLVL.

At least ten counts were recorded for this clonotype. The CDR3 is CASSFIGAGANVLTF. CDR3 sequence (DNA): TGTGCCAGCAGTTTTATAGGGGCTGGGGCCAACGTCCTGACTTTC. This rearrangement joins TRBV28 to TRBJ2-6, with D perhaps TRBD1 (5 bases). V was pared by 3 bases and J by 2 bases, with 8 bases between. The germline V gene encodes CDR1 MDHEN and CDR2 SYDVKM. The CDR3 is 15 residues long.